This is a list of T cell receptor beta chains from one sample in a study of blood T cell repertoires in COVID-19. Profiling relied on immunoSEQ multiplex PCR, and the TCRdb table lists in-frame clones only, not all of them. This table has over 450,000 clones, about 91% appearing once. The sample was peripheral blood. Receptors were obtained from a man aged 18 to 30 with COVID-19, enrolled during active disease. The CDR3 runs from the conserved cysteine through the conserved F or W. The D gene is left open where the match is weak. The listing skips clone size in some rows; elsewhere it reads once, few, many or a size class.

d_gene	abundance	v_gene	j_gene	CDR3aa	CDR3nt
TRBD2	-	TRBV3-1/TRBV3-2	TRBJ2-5	CASSQGGSETQYF	TGTGCCAGCAGCCAAGGCGGGAGCGAGACCCAGTACTTC
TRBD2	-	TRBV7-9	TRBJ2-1	CASSPGSGIGYNEQFF	TGTGCCAGCAGCCCCGGGAGCGGGATAGGTTACAATGAGCAGTTCTTC
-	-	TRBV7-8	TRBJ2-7	CASTPSAGLFYEQYF	TGTGCCAGCACCCCCTCGGCAGGACTTTTCTACGAGCAGTACTTC
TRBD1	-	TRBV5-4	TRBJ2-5	CASSSPTGGQETQYF	TGTGCCAGCAGCAGCCCGACAGGGGGCCAAGAGACCCAGTACTTC
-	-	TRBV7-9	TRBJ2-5	CASRETRYETQYF	TGTGCCAGCAGAGAGACTAGATATGAGACCCAGTACTTC
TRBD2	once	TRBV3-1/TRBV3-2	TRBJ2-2	CASSPASGGAGELFF	TGTGCCAGCAGCCCAGCTAGCGGGGGGGCCGGGGAGCTGTTTTTT
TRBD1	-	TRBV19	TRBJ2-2	CASSKIETGTTGELFF	TGTGCCAGTAGCAAGATTGAGACAGGGACCACCGGGGAGCTGTTTTTT
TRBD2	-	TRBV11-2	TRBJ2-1	CASSRRGGTYNEQFF	TGTGCCAGCAGCCGACGGGGGGGCACCTACAATGAGCAGTTCTTC
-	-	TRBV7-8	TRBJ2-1	CASSSLRAGTSYNEQFF	TGTGCCAGCAGCTCCCTCAGGGCGGGAACGTCCTACAATGAGCAGTTCTTC
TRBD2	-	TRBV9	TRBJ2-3	CASSVSGGSTDTQYF	TGTGCCAGCAGCGTTAGCGGGGGGTCCACAGATACGCAGTATTTT
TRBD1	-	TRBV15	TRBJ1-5	CATSTHRGINQPQHF	TGTGCCACCAGCACGCACAGGGGAATCAATCAGCCCCAGCATTTT
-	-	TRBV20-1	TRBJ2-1	CSAKAYNEQFF	TGCAGTGCGAAAGCTTACAATGAGCAGTTCTTC
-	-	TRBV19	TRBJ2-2	CASSSGHNTGELFF	TGTGCCAGTAGTTCCGGACACAACACCGGGGAGCTGTTTTTT
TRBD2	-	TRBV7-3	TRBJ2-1	CASSVGAGAYNEQFF	TGTGCCAGCAGCGTAGGAGCGGGAGCCTACAATGAGCAGTTCTTC
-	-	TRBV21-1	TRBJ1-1	CASSKGQGGFRNTEAFF	TGTGCCAGCAGCAAAGGACAGGGGGGCTTCCGGAACACTGAAGCTTTCTTT
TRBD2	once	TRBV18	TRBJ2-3	CASSPPLAADTQYF	TGTGCCAGCTCACCTCCACTAGCGGCAGATACGCAGTATTTT
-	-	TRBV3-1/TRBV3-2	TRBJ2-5	CASRHRAETQYF	TGTGCCAGCAGGCACAGGGCGGAGACCCAGTACTTC
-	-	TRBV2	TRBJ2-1	CASSKSQQEFYNEQFF	TGTGCCAGCAGCAAAAGCCAACAGGAGTTCTACAATGAGCAGTTCTTC
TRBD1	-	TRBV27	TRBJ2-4	CASSAQGNKNIQYF	TGTGCCAGCAGTGCACAGGGGAACAAAAACATTCAGTACTTC
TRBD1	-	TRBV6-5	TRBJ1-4	CASSQRTGRQKLFF	TGTGCCAGCAGTCAACGGACAGGAAGGCAAAAACTGTTTTTT
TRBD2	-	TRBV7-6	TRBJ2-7	CASSFGPTSGNYEQYF	TGTGCCAGCAGCTTCGGACCGACTAGCGGGAACTACGAGCAGTACTTC
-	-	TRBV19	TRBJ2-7	CASSSSGITYEQYF	TGTGCCAGTAGTTCCTCCGGGATCACCTACGAGCAGTACTTC
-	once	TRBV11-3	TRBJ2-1	CASSSSAFNEQFF	TGTGCCAGCAGCTCTTCAGCGTTCAATGAGCAGTTCTTC
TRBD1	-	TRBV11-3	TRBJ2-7	CASSSARDRGLYEQYF	TGTGCCAGCAGCAGCGCTCGGGACAGGGGGCTCTACGAGCAGTACTTC
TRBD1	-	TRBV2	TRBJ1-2	CASSERDRAHYGYTF	TGTGCCAGCAGTGAGAGGGACAGGGCTCACTATGGCTACACCTTC
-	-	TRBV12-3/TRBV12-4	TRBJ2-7	CASRNRAYEQYF	TGTGCCAGCAGGAACAGGGCCTACGAGCAGTACTTC
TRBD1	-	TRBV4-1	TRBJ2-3	CASSLGTVRSTDTQYF	TGCGCCAGCAGCCTCGGGACAGTACGAAGCACAGATACGCAGTATTTT
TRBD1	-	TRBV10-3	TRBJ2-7	CAISVAGTGASYEQYF	TGTGCCATCAGTGTTGCGGGGACAGGGGCTTCCTACGAGCAGTACTTC
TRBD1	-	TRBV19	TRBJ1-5	CASTGDREYQPQHF	TGTGCCAGTACTGGGGACAGAGAATATCAGCCCCAGCATTTT
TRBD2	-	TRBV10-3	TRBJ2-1	CAISESSSGMISYNEQFF	TGTGCCATCAGTGAGTCTTCTAGCGGGATGATCTCCTACAATGAGCAGTTCTTC
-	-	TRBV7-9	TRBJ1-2	CASSLAPGGYTF	TGTGCCAGCAGCTTAGCCCCCGGTGGCTACACCTTC
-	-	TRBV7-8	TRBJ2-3	CASSLAGQTTDTQYF	TGTGCCAGCAGCTTAGCTGGACAGACCACAGATACGCAGTATTTT
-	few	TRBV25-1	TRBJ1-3	CASSEQGPGNTIYF	TGTGCCAGCAGTGAACAGGGCCCTGGAAACACCATATATTTT
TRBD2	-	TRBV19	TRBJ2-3	CASSRTQRGGTDTQYF	TGTGCCAGTAGTAGGACCCAGCGGGGCGGCACAGATACGCAGTATTTT
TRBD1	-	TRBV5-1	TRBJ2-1	CASSLTTGQGYNEQFF	TGCGCCAGCAGCTTGACTACGGGACAGGGTTACAATGAGCAGTTCTTC
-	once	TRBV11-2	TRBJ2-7	CASSLASYYEQYF	TGTGCCAGCAGCTTAGCAAGCTACTACGAGCAGTACTTC
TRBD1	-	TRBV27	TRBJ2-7	CASSSLSGQRIEQYF	TGTGCCAGCAGTTCGCTCTCGGGACAGCGGATCGAGCAGTACTTC
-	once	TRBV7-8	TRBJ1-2	CASSAFSGGYGYTF	TGTGCCAGCAGCGCATTCTCGGGGGGCTATGGCTACACCTTC
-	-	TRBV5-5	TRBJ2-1	CASSLEPSSYNEQFF	TGTGCCAGCAGCTTGGAACCGAGCTCCTACAATGAGCAGTTCTTC
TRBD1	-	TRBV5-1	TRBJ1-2	CASSGGTGNGYTF	TGCGCCAGCAGCGGCGGGACAGGGAATGGCTACACCTTC
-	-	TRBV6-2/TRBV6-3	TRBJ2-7	CASSYGPVRFEQYF	TGTGCCAGCAGTTACGGTCCGGTTCGATTCGAGCAGTACTTC
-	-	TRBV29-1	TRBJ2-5	CSVERQETQYF	TGCAGCGTTGAGCGGCAAGAGACCCAGTACTTC
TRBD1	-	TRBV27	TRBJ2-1	CASSRDRGYEQFF	TGTGCCAGCAGCAGAGACAGGGGCTATGAGCAGTTCTTC
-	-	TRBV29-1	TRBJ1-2	CSVEDRGGSGYTF	TGCAGCGTTGAAGATCGCGGGGGTTCTGGCTACACCTTC
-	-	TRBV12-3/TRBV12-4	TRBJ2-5	CASSRKREETQYF	TGTGCCAGCAGTCGGAAGAGGGAGGAGACCCAGTACTTC
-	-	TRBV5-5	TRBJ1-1	CASSRPGVGRTEAFF	TGTGCCAGCAGCCGACCAGGGGTAGGCAGGACTGAAGCTTTCTTT
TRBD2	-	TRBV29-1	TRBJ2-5	CSVETGTSGQETQYF	TGCAGCGTTGAGACGGGGACTAGCGGGCAAGAGACCCAGTACTTC
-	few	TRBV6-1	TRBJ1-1	CASSEVQSNTEAFF	TGTGCCAGCAGTGAAGTGCAGTCGAACACTGAAGCTTTCTTT